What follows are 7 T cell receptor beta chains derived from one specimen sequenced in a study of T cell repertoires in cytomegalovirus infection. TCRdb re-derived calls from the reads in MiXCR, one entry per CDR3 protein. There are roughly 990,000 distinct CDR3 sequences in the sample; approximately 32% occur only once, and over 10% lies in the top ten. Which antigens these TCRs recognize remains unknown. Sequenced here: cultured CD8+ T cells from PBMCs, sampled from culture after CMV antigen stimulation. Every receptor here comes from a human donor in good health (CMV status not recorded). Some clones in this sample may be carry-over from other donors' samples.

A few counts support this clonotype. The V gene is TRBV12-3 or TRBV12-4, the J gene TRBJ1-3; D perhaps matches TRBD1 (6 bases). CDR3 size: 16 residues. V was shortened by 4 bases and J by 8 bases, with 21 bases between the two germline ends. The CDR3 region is CASSWGGGTYTDTIYF. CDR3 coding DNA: TGTGCCAGCAGTTGGGGTGGGGGCACTTATACGGACACCATATATTTT.

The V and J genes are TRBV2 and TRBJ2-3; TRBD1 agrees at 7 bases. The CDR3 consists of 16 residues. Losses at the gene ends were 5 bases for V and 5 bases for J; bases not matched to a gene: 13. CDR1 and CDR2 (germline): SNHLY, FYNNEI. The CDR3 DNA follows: TGTGCCAGCAGTCAATCCGGGACAGCCCGGAGAGATACGCAGTATTTT. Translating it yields CASSQSGTARRDTQYF.

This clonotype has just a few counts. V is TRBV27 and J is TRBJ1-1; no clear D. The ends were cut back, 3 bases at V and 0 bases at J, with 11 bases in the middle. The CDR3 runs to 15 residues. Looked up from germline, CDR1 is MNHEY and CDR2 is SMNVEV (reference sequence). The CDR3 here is CASSFVPGVNTEAFF. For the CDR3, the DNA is TGTGCCAGCAGTTTCGTACCAGGAGTGAACACTGAAGCTTTCTTT.

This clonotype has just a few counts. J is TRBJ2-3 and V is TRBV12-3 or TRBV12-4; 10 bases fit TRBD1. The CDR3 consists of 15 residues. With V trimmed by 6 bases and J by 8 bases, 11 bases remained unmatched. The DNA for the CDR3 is TGTGCCAGCAGCCCTGAGGGACAGGGGCCCTTTACGCAGTATTTT. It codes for CASSPEGQGPFTQYF.

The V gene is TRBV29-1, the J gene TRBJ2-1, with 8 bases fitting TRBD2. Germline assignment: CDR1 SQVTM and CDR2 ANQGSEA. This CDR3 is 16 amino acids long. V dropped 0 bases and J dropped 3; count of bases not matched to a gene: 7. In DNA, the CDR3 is TGCAGCGTTGAAGATTATGGGCTAGCGGGCTACAATGAGCAGTTCTTC. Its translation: CSVEDYGLAGYNEQFF.

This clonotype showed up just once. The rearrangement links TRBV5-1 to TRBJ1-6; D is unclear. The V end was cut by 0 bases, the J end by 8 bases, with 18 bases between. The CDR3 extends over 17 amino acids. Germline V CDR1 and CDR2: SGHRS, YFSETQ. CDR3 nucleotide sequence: TGCGCCAGCAGCTTGGTTGGCCCTCGCGGCACGGATTCACCCCTCCACTTT. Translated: CASSLVGPRGTDSPLHF.

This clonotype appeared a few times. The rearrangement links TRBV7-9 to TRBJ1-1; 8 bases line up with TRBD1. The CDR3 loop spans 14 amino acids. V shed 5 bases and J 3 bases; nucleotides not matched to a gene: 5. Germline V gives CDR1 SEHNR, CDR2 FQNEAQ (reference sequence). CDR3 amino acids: CASSGQGQYTEAFF. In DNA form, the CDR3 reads TGTGCCAGCAGCGGACAGGGCCAGTACACTGAAGCTTTCTTT.